Only a few counts were recorded for the clone carrying this T cell receptor (beta chain). Original data processing: Amplification from reference gene primers served as the basis for estimated nucleated cell counts. Here immunoSEQ multiplex PCR was the method, and the copy in TCRdb shows in-frame clones only, minus some. V, J and clone size are taken as reported in that table, and D and trimming were inferred from the DNA itself. Among 250,000 to 300,000 clones, roughly 91% were seen once, and the ten largest hold approximately 9.5%. V shed 8 bases and J 4 bases; nucleotides not matched to a gene: 1. The CDR3 runs 12 residues. Germline CDR1 reads SNHLY; CDR2 reads FYNNEI. Individuals aged about 18 to 95 years were recruited from about two dozen US areas. Before being deemed recovered, Cohort 3 donors had two negative PCRs, clearance, or symptom resolution. This sample stems from a study of blood T cell repertoires in COVID-19. On the study more broadly: Both acute and convalescent COVID-19 samples were obtained from the United States, Italy and Spain.

The chain combines TRBV2 with TRBJ1-5; 8 positions match TRBD1. Sequencing used PBMCs or T cells enriched from blood (not recorded which). This receptor was identified in a man aged 35 to 55 who had recovered from COVID-19. CDR3 nucleotides: TGTGCCAGCCGACAGGGGAATCAGCCCCAGCATTTT. Protein: CASRQGNQPQHF.